The next 7 T cell receptor beta chains were all read from a single sample in a study of blood T cells in healthy people across ages (dated by TCRdb to about 2015). Library construction relied on 5' RACE. The instrument given in TCRdb is Illumina HiSeq 2500. The second PCR ran for about 6 to 12 cycles and used a J-beta primer mix along with a sample-barcoded 5' primer. The public reads were reprocessed in TCRdb via fastp at Q25 and MiXCR, keeping in-frame beta chains. Records with the same CDR3 protein are collapsed into one entry carrying the most frequent genes and DNA. Here the sample has 700,000 to 850,000 distinct CDR3 sequences; 35% to 40% occur a single time. The ten largest clones add up to 10% to 15% of the sample. Sequencing used blood. These TCRs come from a man younger than 30 in good health.

This chain joins TRBV12-3 or TRBV12-4 and TRBJ1-1; a possible D gene is TRBD1 (5 bases). The length of the CDR3 is 13 residues. V was shortened by 8 bases and J by 4 bases, with 14 bases between the two germline ends. CDR3 amino acids: CASARGYGTEAFF. As DNA, the CDR3 is TGTGCCAGCGCTCGGGGGTACGGCACTGAAGCTTTCTTT.

This clonotype has a handful of counts. This sequence joins TRBV20-1 and TRBJ1-5; 7 bases match TRBD1. The ends lost 6 bases at V and 0 bases at J; junction bases unmatched: 23. This CDR3 spans 20 amino acids. Germline values: CDR1 DFQATT, CDR2 SNEGSKA (reference sequence). The CDR3 region is CSARKRLLGGGRYSNQPQHF. In nucleotides, the CDR3 is TGCAGTGCCCGGAAAAGGCTTCTAGGGGGCGGAAGATATAGCAATCAGCCCCAGCATTTT.

V gene TRBV20-1 combines with J gene TRBJ1-4; tentatively, D is TRBD1 (5 bases). The V gene lost 3 bases and the J gene lost 3 bases, with 11 bases spanning the gap. CDR1 is DFQATT, CDR2 SNEGSKA, per germline (reference sequence). The CDR3 runs 14 residues. For the CDR3, the DNA is TGCAGTGCTAGGTCAGGGCAGCCTAATGAAAAACTGTTTTTT. It encodes CSARSGQPNEKLFF.

The CDR3 bases are TGTGCCAGCAGCCCTCCGGGTGGGAGACTAGCGTTTACCGGGGAGCTGTTTTTT. It is translated as CASSPPGGRLAFTGELFF. The chain combines TRBV9 with TRBJ2-2; TRBD2 agrees at 8 bases. CDR3 length equals 18 residues. Losses at the gene ends were 4 bases for V and 5 bases for J; bases not matched to a gene: 16. The germline gives CDR1 SGDLS, CDR2 YYNGEE.

This clonotype was counted a few times. The chain has TRBV7-2 and TRBJ2-7; perhaps TRBD2 as D (6 bases). This CDR3 is built from 14 residues. V was pared by 1 base and J by 3 bases, with 10 bases between. Germline loops: CDR1 SGHTA, CDR2 FQGNSA. CDR3 in amino acids: CASSLGGADYEQYF. The CDR3 DNA is TGTGCCAGCAGCTTAGGCGGGGCCGACTACGAGCAGTACTTC.

This rearrangement joins TRBV5-5 to TRBJ1-5; D remains ambiguous. Trimming took off 4 bases at V and 5 bases at J, with 16 bases between the two ends. Germline assignment: CDR1 SGHKS and CDR2 YYEKEE (reference sequence). The CDR3 runs 15 residues. The CDR3 region is CASSDGPLSDQPQHF. The CDR3 DNA follows: TGTGCCAGCAGCGATGGTCCTCTAAGCGATCAGCCCCAGCATTTT.

The chain is built from TRBV4-2 and TRBJ2-3; TRBD2 matches at 7 bases. V gave up 4 bases and J gave up 2 bases; unmatched junction bases: 15. The CDR3 sequence is 18 residues long. CDR1 is LGHNA and CDR2 is YNFKEQ in the germline V gene. The CDR3 bases are TGTGCCAGCAGCCGCGACGGAGGCGGGGGACTCTACACAGATACGCAGTATTTT. Translating it yields CASSRDGGGGLYTDTQYF.